This T cell receptor beta chain was sequenced during a study of T cell responses to AZD1222 COVID-19 vaccine. Overall study results and limits: The donor group comprised mostly white British people and more females; the analysis possibly underestimated clonal diversity. A reported finding is that nearly half of spike-specific TCRs target unmutated variant regions.

Data came from immunoSEQ multiplex PCR; TCRdb stores just in-frame clones and leaves some out. The sample shows about 150,000 clones, about 91% of them seen only once. This clone was counted only a few times. Its antigen is unidentified. Other DNA sequences in the same sample also yield this CDR3. Sample: peripheral blood, taken 28 days after the second AZD1222 dose. This receptor was obtained from an adult who received the AZD1222 COVID-19 vaccine.

DNA for the CDR3: TGTGCCAGCGGGGGACTAGCGGGAGCCTCCGAGACCCAGTACTTC. Amino acids: CASGGLAGASETQYF. This chain joins TRBV6-5 and TRBJ2-5; 14 nucleotides align to TRBD2. V was pared by 8 bases and J by 5 bases, with 7 bases of the junction left unmatched. The CDR3 contains 15 residues. Germline V gives CDR1 MNHEY, CDR2 SVGAGI.